Each of the 10 T cell receptor beta chains below was sequenced from the same sample in a study of T cell repertoires in cytomegalovirus infection. Using its own MiXCR run on the reads, TCRdb lists one record per CDR3 protein. This table holds 650,000 to 850,000 distinct CDR3 sequences, approximately 32% found once. For these TCRs, the target antigens are not known. This sample comprised cultured CD8+ T cells from PBMCs, obtained from culture after CMV antigen stimulation. The receptor source for this set is a human donor in good health (CMV status not recorded). Some clones in this sample may be carry-over from other donors' samples.

The V and J genes are TRBV5-6 and TRBJ2-7, with a weak D call TRBD1 (5 bases). V lost 2 bases and J 2 bases, leaving 14 bases between the germline ends. The CDR3 totals 15 residues. CDR1 SGHDT and CDR2 YYEEEE come from the germline V gene. The CDR3 is CASSFMGQAPYEQYF. The DNA for the CDR3 is TGTGCCAGCAGCTTCATGGGGCAAGCCCCCTACGAGCAGTACTTC.

This clonotype was recorded a few times. This sequence joins TRBV2 and TRBJ2-5; possibly TRBD1 or TRBD2 for D (5 bases each). From germline, CDR1 is SNHLY and CDR2 FYNNEI. Between the trimmed V and J ends, which lost 4 bases and 5 bases, there was a span of 11 bases. The CDR3 is 13 amino acids. In DNA, the CDR3 is TGTGCCAGCAGTGTGCTGGGGGTCGAGACCCAGTACTTC. This gives the protein CASSVLGVETQYF.

This chain connects TRBV27 to TRBJ2-1; no clear D. Between the trimmed V and J ends, which lost 2 bases and 6 bases, there was a span of 8 bases. The CDR3 runs to 13 residues. The germline V gene encodes CDR1 MNHEY and CDR2 SMNVEV (reference sequence). This CDR3 reads CASSLIGRNEQFF. CDR3 in DNA: TGTGCCAGCAGTTTAATTGGTCGCAATGAGCAGTTCTTC.

The chain has TRBV11-1 and TRBJ2-7; tentative D call: TRBD2 (7 bases). V lost 2 bases to trimming and J lost 2 bases, with 13 bases between them. This CDR3 is built from 15 residues. The germline V gene encodes CDR1 SGHAT and CDR2 FQDESV (reference sequence). CDR3 region: CASSLRAGAPYEQYV. CDR3 sequence (DNA): TGTGCCAGCAGCTTACGGGCGGGGGCCCCCTACGAGCAGTACGTC.

This clonotype was observed many times. This sequence joins TRBV12-3 or TRBV12-4 and TRBJ1-1, with D unresolved. Trimming removed 7 bases from V and 5 bases from J, with 17 bases in between. This CDR3 region has 14 residues. Here the CDR3 reads CASTPAGSRTEAFF. The CDR3 nucleotides are TGTGCCAGCACCCCGGCGGGCAGTAGGACTGAAGCTTTCTTT.

This rearrangement joins TRBV11-2 to TRBJ2-7; possibly TRBD2 for D (8 bases). V lost 7 bases and J lost 5, with 18 bases in between. The CDR3 spans 14 residues. Germline V lookup: CDR1 SGHAT, CDR2 FQNNGV. CDR3 sequence reads: CASNRGGGLDEQYF. CDR3 DNA sequence: TGTGCCAGCAACAGGGGCGGGGGGTTGGACGAGCAGTACTTC.

This clonotype was detected only a few times. The V and J genes are TRBV5-5 and TRBJ2-3; weak D call: TRBD2 (7 bases). Germline V gene data show CDR1 as SGHKS and CDR2 as YYEKEE (reference sequence). CDR3 length: 16 amino acids. V was clipped by 4 bases and J by 0 bases, with 15 bases between them. CDR3 amino acids: CASSAAQGGSTDTQYF. The CDR3 bases are TGTGCCAGCAGCGCCGCACAGGGAGGGAGCACAGATACGCAGTATTTT.

This clonotype was detected only a few times. J is TRBJ2-1 and V is TRBV7-8, with no clear D. Germline-derived CDR1 and CDR2 are SGHVS and FQNEAQ. V lost 7 bases, J lost 7 bases, and 11 bases lay in between. This CDR3 is 12 amino acids long. The CDR3 DNA reads as TGTGCCAGCACCATGGATTTAAATGAGCAGTTCTTC. It yields the protein CASTMDLNEQFF.

This clonotype turned up a few times. The V and J genes are TRBV5-6 and TRBJ2-1, with D possibly TRBD2 on 6 matching bases. Looked up from germline, CDR1 is SGHDT and CDR2 is YYEEEE. This CDR3 region has 16 residues. Trimming removed 7 bases at V and 0 bases at J, with 17 bases between. The CDR3 bases are TGTGCCAGCTCCCTCGGGGGACCCCACTCCTACAATGAGCAGTTCTTC. Residues: CASSLGGPHSYNEQFF.

This clonotype was found many times. The V call is TRBV6-6, the J call TRBJ1-5, with TRBD1 as a possible D gene (5 bases). Germline lookup yields CDR1 MNHNY and CDR2 SVGAGI (reference sequence). The CDR3 covers 14 residues. Trimming stripped 6 bases from V and 6 bases from J, with 15 bases between. The CDR3 DNA reads TGTGCCAGCAGGAGGCGGGGGAATATTCAGCCCCAGCATTTT. Translation gives CASRRRGNIQPQHF.